This TCR beta chain was observed in a study of identical twins. Study findings and constraints: Twins shared beta out-of-frame sequences in excess, but this excess was weaker. Zero-insertion results could be subject to partial confounding by invariant MAIT and iNKT cells.

The CDR3 contains 18 residues. Germline CDR1 is SNHLY and CDR2 is FYNNEI. Every one of the donors was a healthy Caucasian. Template switching added a universal primer binding site, and final cDNA carried unique molecular identifiers. MiXCR, applied by TCRdb to the 5' RACE reads, yields one record per CDR3 protein. The sample has 230,000 or so distinct CDR3 sequences; about 8% are singletons. To note about this clonotype: The antigen is not known. One junction end disagrees with the germline gene, perhaps due to a read error.

These data were also filed under a second study, of yellow fever vaccine responses in identical twins.

The clonotype was recovered from a woman aged 18-30 years in good health. Sequenced: CD8+ T cells sorted from blood. The V gene is TRBV2, the J gene TRBJ2-5; 13 bases fit TRBD2. The CDR3 here is CTSSRLAGGLIYQETQYF. The CDR3 DNA follows: TGTACCAGCAGTCGACTAGCGGGGGGCCTAATTTACCAAGAGACCCAGTACTTC.